Following are 4 T cell receptor beta chains from one sample sequenced in a study of blood T cells in healthy people across ages. A sample-barcoded 5' primer and a J-beta primer mix were used in a second PCR of about 6 to 12 cycles. MiXCR was run by TCRdb on the 5' RACE reads, yielding one entry per CDR3 protein. The table shows over 1.5 million distinct CDR3 sequences, with about 50% occurring only once. Sample: blood. The origin of the receptors is a woman aged 35 to 49 in good health.

The V call is TRBV12-3 or TRBV12-4, the J call TRBJ1-2, with D tentatively TRBD1 (6 bases). The CDR3 is 15 residues long. Trimming removed 6 bases at V and 2 bases at J, with 16 bases between. The CDR3 coding sequence is TGTGCCAGCAGCTGTGGCGCCAGGGGAAACTATGGCTACACCTTC. This sequence encodes CASSCGARGNYGYTF.

As for this clonotype: Its ends do not fully match the called genes, so a read error is possible. The J gene is TRBJ1-5, the V gene TRBV7-9; weak D call: TRBD1 (6 bases). This CDR3 is built from 16 residues. Germline V gene data show CDR1 as SEHNR and CDR2 as FQNEAQ (reference sequence). The CDR3 here is CASSPWTAPGHQHQHF. The CDR3 nucleotides read TGTGCCAGCAGCCCTTGGACAGCCCCGGGCCATCAGCACCAGCATTTT.

The chain has TRBV18 and TRBJ2-1; 8 bases fit TRBD2. CDR3 length: 16 residues. V lost 6 bases to trimming and J lost 7 bases; unmatched junction nucleotides: 14. Germline assignment: CDR1 KGHSH and CDR2 LQKENI. CDR3: CASSPSGTRDRNEQFF. The CDR3 DNA is TGTGCCAGCTCGCCCTCCGGGACTAGAGATAGGAATGAGCAGTTCTTC.

The rearrangement uses TRBV7-8 and TRBJ1-2; D is unresolved. Germline CDR1 is SGHVS and CDR2 is FQNEAQ. Trimming shortened V by 5 bases and J by 2 bases, and 12 bases separated the two germline ends. The CDR3 length is 14 residues. CDR3 protein: CASSPLDGNYGYTF. The CDR3 DNA sequence: TGTGCCAGCAGCCCACTGGACGGGAACTATGGCTACACCTTC. Full variable domain (remainder filled in from reference TRBV7-8 and TRBJ1-2): GAGVSQSPRYKVAKRGQDVALRCDPISGHVSLFWYQQALGQGPEFLTYFQNEAQLDKSGLPSDRFFAERPEGSVSTLKIQRTQQEDSAVYLCASSPLDGNYGYTFGSGTRLTVV.